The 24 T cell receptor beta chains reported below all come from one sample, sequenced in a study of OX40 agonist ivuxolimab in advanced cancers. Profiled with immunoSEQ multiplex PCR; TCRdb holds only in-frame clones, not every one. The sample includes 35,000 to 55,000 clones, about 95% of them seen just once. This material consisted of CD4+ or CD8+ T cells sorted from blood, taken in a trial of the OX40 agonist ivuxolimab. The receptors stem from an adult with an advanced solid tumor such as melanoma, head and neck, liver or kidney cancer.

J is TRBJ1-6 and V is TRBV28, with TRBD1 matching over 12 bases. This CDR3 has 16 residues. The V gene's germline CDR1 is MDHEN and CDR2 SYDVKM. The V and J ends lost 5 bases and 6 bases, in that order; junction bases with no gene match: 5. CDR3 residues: CASSPRDRGRNSPLHF. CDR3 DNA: TGTGCCAGCAGTCCCCGGGACAGGGGGCGTAATTCACCCCTCCACTTT. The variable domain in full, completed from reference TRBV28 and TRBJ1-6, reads DVKVTQSSRYLVKRTGEKVFLECVQDMDHENMFWYRQDPGLGLRLIYFSYDVKMKEKGDIPEGYSVSREKKERFSLILESASTNQTSMYLCASSPRDRGRNSPLHFGNGTRLTVT.

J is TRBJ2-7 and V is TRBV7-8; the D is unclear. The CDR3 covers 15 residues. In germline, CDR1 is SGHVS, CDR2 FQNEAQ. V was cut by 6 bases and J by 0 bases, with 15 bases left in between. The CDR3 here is CASRPYGESSYEQYF. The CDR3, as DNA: TGTGCCAGCAGGCCCTATGGAGAAAGCTCCTACGAGCAGTACTTC.

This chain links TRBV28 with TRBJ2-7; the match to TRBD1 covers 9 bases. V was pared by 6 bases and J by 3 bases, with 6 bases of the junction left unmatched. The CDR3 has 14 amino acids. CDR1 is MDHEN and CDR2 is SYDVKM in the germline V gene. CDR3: CASSWGQGLYEQYF. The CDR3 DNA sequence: TGTGCCAGCAGCTGGGGACAGGGACTCTACGAGCAGTACTTC.

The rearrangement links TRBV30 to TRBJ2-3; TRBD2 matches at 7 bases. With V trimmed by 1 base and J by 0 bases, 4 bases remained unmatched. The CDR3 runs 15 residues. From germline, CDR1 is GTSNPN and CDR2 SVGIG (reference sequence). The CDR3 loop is CAWSEGGSSTDTQYF. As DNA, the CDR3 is TGTGCCTGGAGTGAGGGCGGGAGTAGCACAGATACGCAGTATTTT. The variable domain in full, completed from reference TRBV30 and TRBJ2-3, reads SQTIHQWPATLVQPVGSPLSLECTVEGTSNPNLYWYRQAAGRGLQLLFYSVGIGQISSEVPQNLSASRPQDRQFILSSKKLLLSDSGFYLCAWSEGGSSTDTQYFGPGTRLTVL.

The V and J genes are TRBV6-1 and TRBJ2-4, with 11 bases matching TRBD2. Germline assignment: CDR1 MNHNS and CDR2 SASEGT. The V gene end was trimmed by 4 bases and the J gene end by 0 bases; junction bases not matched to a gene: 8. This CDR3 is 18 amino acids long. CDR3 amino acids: CASSGPGLAALAKNIQYF. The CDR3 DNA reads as TGTGCCAGCAGTGGCCCGGGACTAGCGGCCCTAGCCAAAAACATTCAGTACTTC.

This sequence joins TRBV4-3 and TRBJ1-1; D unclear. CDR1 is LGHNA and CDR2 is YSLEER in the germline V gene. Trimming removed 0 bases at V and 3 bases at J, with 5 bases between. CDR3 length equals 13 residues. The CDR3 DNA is TGCGCCAGCAGCCAAGAGCGGGACACTGAAGCTTTCTTT. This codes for CASSQERDTEAFF.

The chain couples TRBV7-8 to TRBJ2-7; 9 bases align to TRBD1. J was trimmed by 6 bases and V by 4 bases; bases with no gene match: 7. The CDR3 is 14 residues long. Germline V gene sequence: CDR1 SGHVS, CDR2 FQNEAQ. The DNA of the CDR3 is TGTGCCAGCAGCTACACCGGGACAGGGTTCGAGCAGTACTTC. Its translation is CASSYTGTGFEQYF.

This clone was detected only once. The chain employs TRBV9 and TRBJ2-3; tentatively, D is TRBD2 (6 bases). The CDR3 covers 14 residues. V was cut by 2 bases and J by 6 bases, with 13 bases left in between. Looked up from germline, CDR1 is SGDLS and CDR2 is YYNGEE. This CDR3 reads CASSVSGVGDTQYF. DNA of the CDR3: TGTGCCAGCAGCGTTAGCGGAGTGGGGGATACGCAGTATTTT.

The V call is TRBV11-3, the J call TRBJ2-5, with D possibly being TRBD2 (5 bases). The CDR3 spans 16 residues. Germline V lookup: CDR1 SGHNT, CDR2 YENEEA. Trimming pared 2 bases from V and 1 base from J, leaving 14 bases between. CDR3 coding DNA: TGTGCCAGCAGCTTACCGGACTTTACCCTCCAAGAGACCCAGTACTTC. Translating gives CASSLPDFTLQETQYF.

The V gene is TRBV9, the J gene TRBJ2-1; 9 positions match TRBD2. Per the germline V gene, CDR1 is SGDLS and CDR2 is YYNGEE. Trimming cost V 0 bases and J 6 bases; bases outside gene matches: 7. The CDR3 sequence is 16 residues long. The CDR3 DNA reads TGTGCCAGCAGCGTAGCGTGGCGGGAGGGTGTCAATGAGCAGTTCTTC. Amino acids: CASSVAWREGVNEQFF.

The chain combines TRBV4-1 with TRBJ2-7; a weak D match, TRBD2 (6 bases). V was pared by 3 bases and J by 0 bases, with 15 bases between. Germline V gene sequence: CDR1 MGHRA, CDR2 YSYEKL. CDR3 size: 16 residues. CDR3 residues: CASSHGVGGSSYEQYF. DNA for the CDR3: TGCGCCAGCAGCCATGGCGTGGGAGGTAGCTCCTACGAGCAGTACTTC.

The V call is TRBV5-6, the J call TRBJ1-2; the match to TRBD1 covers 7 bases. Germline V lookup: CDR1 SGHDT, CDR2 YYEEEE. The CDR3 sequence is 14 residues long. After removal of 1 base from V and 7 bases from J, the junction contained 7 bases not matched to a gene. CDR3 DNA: TGTGCCAGCAGCTTGCCGGAAACAGGGGTTGGCTACACCTTC. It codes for CASSLPETGVGYTF.

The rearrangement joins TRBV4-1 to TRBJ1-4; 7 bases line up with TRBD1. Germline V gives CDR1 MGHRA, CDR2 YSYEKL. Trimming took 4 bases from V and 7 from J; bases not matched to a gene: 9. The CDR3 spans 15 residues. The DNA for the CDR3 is TGCGCCAGCAGCCCAAGGGGGCAGGGGGGTGAAAAACTGTTTTTT. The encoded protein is CASSPRGQGGEKLFF.

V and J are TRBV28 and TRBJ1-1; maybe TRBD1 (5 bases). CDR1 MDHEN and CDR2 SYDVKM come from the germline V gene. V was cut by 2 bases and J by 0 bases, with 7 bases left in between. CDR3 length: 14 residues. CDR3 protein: CASSLTGMNTEAFF. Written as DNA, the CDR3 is TGTGCCAGCAGTTTAACAGGCATGAACACTGAAGCTTTCTTT.

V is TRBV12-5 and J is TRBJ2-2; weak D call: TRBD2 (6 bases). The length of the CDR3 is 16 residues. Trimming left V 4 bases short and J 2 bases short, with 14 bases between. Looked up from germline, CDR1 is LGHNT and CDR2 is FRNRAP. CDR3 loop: CASGSISGLNTGELFF. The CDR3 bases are TGTGCTAGTGGTTCCATTAGCGGACTAAACACCGGGGAGCTGTTTTTT.

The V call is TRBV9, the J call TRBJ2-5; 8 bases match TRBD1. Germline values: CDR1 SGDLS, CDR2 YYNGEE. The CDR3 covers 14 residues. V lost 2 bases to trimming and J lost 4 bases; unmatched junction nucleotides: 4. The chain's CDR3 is CASSVSTGVETQYF. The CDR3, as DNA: TGTGCCAGCAGCGTTTCGACAGGGGTAGAGACCCAGTACTTC.

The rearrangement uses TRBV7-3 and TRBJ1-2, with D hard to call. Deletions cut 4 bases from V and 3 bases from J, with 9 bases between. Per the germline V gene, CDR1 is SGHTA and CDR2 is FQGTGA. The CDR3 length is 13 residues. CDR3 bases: TGTGCCAGCAGCTCAGACCCCTACTATGGCTACACCTTC. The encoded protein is CASSSDPYYGYTF.

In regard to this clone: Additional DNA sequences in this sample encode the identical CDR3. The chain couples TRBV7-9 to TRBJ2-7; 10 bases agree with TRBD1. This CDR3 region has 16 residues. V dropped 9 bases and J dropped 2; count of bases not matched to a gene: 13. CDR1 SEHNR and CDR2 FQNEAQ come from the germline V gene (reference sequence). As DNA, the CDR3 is TGTGCCAGTAGCGGCAGCTCCGGGACAGGGGCCTACGAGCAGTACTTC. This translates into CASSGSSGTGAYEQYF.

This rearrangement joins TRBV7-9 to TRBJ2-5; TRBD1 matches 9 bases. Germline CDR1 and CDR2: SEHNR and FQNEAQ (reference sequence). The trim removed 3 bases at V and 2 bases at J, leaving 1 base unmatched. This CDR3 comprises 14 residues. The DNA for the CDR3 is TGTGCCAGCAGCTTCGACAGGGGGCAAGAGACCCAGTACTTC. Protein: CASSFDRGQETQYF. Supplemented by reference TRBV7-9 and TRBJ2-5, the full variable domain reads DTGVSQNPRHKITKRGQNVTFRCDPISEHNRLYWYRQTLGQGPEFLTYFQNEAQLEKSRLLSDRFSAERPKGSFSTLEIQRTEQGDSAMYLCASSFDRGQETQYFGPGTRLLVL.

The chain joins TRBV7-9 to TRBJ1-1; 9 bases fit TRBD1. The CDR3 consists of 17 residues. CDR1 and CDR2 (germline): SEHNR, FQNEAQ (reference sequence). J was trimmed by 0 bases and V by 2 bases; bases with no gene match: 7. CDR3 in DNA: TGTGCCAGCAGCTTACCGGGACAGGGCCTGATGAACACTGAAGCTTTCTTT. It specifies CASSLPGQGLMNTEAFF.

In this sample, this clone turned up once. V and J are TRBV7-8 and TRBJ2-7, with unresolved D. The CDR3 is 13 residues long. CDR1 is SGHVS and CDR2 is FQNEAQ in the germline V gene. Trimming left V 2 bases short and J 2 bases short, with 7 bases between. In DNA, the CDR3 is TGTGCCAGCAGCTTAAGACTCACCTACGAGCAGTACTTC. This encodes CASSLRLTYEQYF.

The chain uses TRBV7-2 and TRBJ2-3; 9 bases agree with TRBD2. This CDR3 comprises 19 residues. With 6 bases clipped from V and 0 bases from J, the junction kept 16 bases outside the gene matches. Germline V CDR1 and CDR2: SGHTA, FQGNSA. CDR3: CASSFPTYPSGVSTDTQYF. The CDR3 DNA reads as TGTGCCAGCAGTTTTCCCACCTACCCTAGCGGGGTTAGCACAGATACGCAGTATTTT.

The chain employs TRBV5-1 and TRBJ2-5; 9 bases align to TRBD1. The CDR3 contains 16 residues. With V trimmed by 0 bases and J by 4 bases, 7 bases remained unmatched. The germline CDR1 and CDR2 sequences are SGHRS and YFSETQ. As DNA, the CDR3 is TGCGCCAGCAGCTTGGAGGGGGACAGGGCTAGAGAGACCCAGTACTTC. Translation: CASSLEGDRARETQYF. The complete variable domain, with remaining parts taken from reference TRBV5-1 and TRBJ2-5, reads KAGVTQTPRYLIKTRGQQVTLSCSPISGHRSVSWYQQTPGQGLQFLFEYFSETQRNKGNFPGRFSGRQFSNSRSEMNVSTLELGDSALYLCASSLEGDRARETQYFGPGTRLLVL.

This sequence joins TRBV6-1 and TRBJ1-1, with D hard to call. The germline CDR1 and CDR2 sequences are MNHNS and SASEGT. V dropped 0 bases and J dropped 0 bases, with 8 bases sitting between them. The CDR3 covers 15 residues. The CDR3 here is CASSEARPLNTEAFF. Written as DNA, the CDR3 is TGTGCCAGCAGTGAAGCGCGGCCCTTGAACACTGAAGCTTTCTTT.